The 24 T cell receptor beta chains reported below all come from one sample, sequenced in a study of T cells in Graves' hyperthyroidism and ophthalmopathy. The investigators amplified TCR beta CDR3 regions from RNA transcripts. The HTBI primer set served for first-round RT-PCR of the TCR CDR3. MiXCR was run by TCRdb on the multiplex PCR reads, yielding one entry per CDR3 protein. Here the sample spans around 400,000 distinct CDR3 sequences, 13% to 15% being singletons. The specimen sequenced was blood. Source of these receptors: an older woman with Graves' ophthalmopathy.

The CDR3 bases are TGTGCCAGCAGCCAAGAGGGACTAGCGGGAGGGCATGAGCAGTTCTTC. Translating it yields CASSQEGLAGGHEQFF. The chain has TRBV3-1 and TRBJ2-1; 16 positions match TRBD2. The trim removed 0 bases at V and 8 bases at J, leaving 1 base unmatched. Looked up from germline, CDR1 is LGHDT and CDR2 is YNNKEL (reference sequence). This CDR3 is 16 amino acids long.

This clonotype came up many times. The chain is built from TRBV12-3 or TRBV12-4 and TRBJ1-5; TRBD1 might be the D (6 bases). The CDR3 totals 15 residues. V was pared by 4 bases and J by 7 bases, with 17 bases between. Written as DNA, the CDR3 is TGTGCCAGCAGTTCCCGAGGGGGGCGGGAGCAGCCCCAGCATTTT. Protein: CASSSRGGREQPQHF.

This clonotype was recorded many times. V and J are TRBV28 and TRBJ1-5, with D unclear. Germline V gives CDR1 MDHEN, CDR2 SYDVKM. The CDR3 has 14 amino acids. V was clipped by 2 bases and J by 3 bases, with 8 bases between them. CDR3 DNA: TGTGCCAGCAGTTTAGGCGGGAACAATCAGCCCCAGCATTTT. This encodes CASSLGGNNQPQHF. Looking up the rest from reference TRBV28 and TRBJ1-5 gives the full variable domain: DVKVTQSSRYLVKRTGEKVFLECVQDMDHENMFWYRQDPGLGLRLIYFSYDVKMKEKGDIPEGYSVSREKKERFSLILESASTNQTSMYLCASSLGGNNQPQHFGDGTRLSIL.

This clonotype was counted ten times or more. The chain has TRBV3-1 and TRBJ2-1; D unclear. This CDR3 spans 14 amino acids. Germline assignment: CDR1 LGHDT and CDR2 YNNKEL (reference sequence). The germline V and J ends were trimmed by 1 base and 8 bases, with 12 bases remaining between them. The CDR3 nucleotides are TGTGCCAGCAGCCAAGGGCTTCGCACAGATGAGCAGTTCTTC. Amino acids: CASSQGLRTDEQFF.

V is TRBV11-2 and J is TRBJ1-5; D might be TRBD1 (6 bases). Germline lookup yields CDR1 SGHAT and CDR2 FQNNGV. With 9 bases removed from V and 0 bases from J, the gap between germline ends came to 18 bases. The length of the CDR3 is 16 residues. The CDR3 DNA reads TGTGCCAGGCACCTGTGGGGGGCCCATAGCAATCAGCCCCAGCATTTT. Residues: CARHLWGAHSNQPQHF.

The genes are TRBV6-4 and TRBJ1-2; D gene unclear. CDR1 and CDR2 from the germline V gene are MRHNA and SNTAGT. This CDR3 has 16 residues. V was pared by 0 bases and J by 8 bases, with 19 bases between. In nucleotides, the CDR3 is TGTGCCAGCAGTGACTCGAAAGCTATGGGTTTCCAGGGCTACACCTTC. It encodes CASSDSKAMGFQGYTF.

A few counts support this clonotype. The chain uses TRBV3-1 and TRBJ2-4, with D perhaps TRBD1 (5 bases). CDR3 length: 14 amino acids. Germline V CDR1 and CDR2: LGHDT, YNNKEL (reference sequence). V was pared by 3 bases and J by 2 bases, with 8 bases between. The CDR3 nucleotides read TGTGCCAGCAGCCAGGCAGGGTCCAAAAACATTCAGTACTTC. This encodes CASSQAGSKNIQYF. Based on the CDR3 plus reference TRBV3-1 and TRBJ2-4, the full variable domain is DTAVSQTPKYLVTQMGNDKSIKCEQNLGHDTMYWYKQDSKKFLKIMFSYNNKELIINETVPNRFSPKSPDKAHLNLHINSLELGDSAVYFCASSQAGSKNIQYFGAGTRLSVL.

This clonotype has just a few counts. The chain employs TRBV19 and TRBJ2-3, with 9 bases that match TRBD1. Germline values: CDR1 LNHDA, CDR2 SQIVND (reference sequence). Trimming removed 5 bases from V and 5 bases from J; junction bases left unmatched: 11. CDR3 length: 16 amino acids. DNA for the CDR3: TGTGCCAGTAGTGACTCGGGACAGGGTGGAAGAGATACGCAGTATTTT. It translates to CASSDSGQGGRDTQYF.

This clonotype was observed at least ten times. This chain uses TRBV7-3 with TRBJ2-1, with 8 bases lining up with TRBD1. With V trimmed by 5 bases and J by 9 bases, 6 bases remained unmatched. CDR1 and CDR2 from the germline V gene are SGHTA and FQGTGA. The CDR3 runs 13 residues. CDR3 amino acids: CASSPGQEGEQFF. The CDR3 DNA is TGTGCCAGCAGCCCGGGACAGGAGGGTGAGCAGTTCTTC.

This clonotype was counted a single time. Possible read error: a much larger clone is one base away. The V gene is TRBV6-6, the J gene TRBJ1-2, with no clear D. Germline V gene sequence: CDR1 MNHNY, CDR2 SVGAGI (reference sequence). Trimming shortened V by 0 bases and J by 1 base, and 12 bases separated the two germline ends. This CDR3 is built from 16 residues. The CDR3 spells CASSYSSTSGNYGYTF. The DNA for the CDR3 is TGTGCCAGCAGTTACTCGAGTACGTCCGGTAACTATGGCTACACCTTC.

The chain carries TRBV3-1 and TRBJ2-2; D is possibly TRBD1 (5 bases). The CDR3 runs to 16 residues. CDR1 is LGHDT, CDR2 YNNKEL, per germline (reference sequence). The V and J ends lost 4 bases and 6 bases respectively, with 18 bases between them. CDR3 residues: CASSLRASQGPGELFF. The CDR3, as DNA: TGTGCCAGCAGCCTCCGTGCCAGCCAGGGCCCCGGGGAGCTGTTTTTT.

This clonotype was found many times. The CDR3 nucleotides read TGCGCCAGCAGCTTGTTAGTGGGAGGAAGTAATGAGCAGTTCTTC. This codes for CASSLLVGGSNEQFF. The chain couples TRBV5-1 to TRBJ2-1, with TRBD2 as a possible D gene (6 bases). Trimming cost V 1 base and J 7 bases, with 15 bases left between them. CDR3 size: 15 residues. Germline CDR1 and CDR2: SGHRS and YFSETQ.

This clonotype was counted many times. The chain links TRBV27 to TRBJ1-6, with D possibly being TRBD1 (5 bases). Germline CDR1 reads MNHEY; CDR2 reads SMNVEV (reference sequence). The ends were cut back, 8 bases at V and 7 bases at J, with 15 bases in the middle. The CDR3 consists of 14 residues. Written as DNA, the CDR3 is TGTGCCAGCGCATCAGGGATGCGAAATTCACCCCTCCACTTT. Translation gives CASASGMRNSPLHF.

This clonotype came up many times. V and J are TRBV11-2 and TRBJ2-5; the D gene is possibly TRBD1 (5 bases). With 5 bases removed from V and 10 bases from J, the gap between germline ends came to 14 bases. Germline V gene data show CDR1 as SGHAT and CDR2 as FQNNGV. The CDR3 loop spans 12 amino acids. The CDR3 DNA sequence: TGTGCCAGCAGCGACCGCAGGGTAGGCCAGTACTTC. Its translation: CASSDRRVGQYF.

This clonotype was picked up many times. The rearrangement joins TRBV6-1 to TRBJ2-1; 12 nucleotides line up with TRBD2. V lost 5 bases and J lost 0; bases outside the gene matches: 2. The germline CDR1 and CDR2 sequences are MNHNS and SASEGT. There are 16 residues in the CDR3. Here the CDR3 DNA reads TGTGCCAGCAGTAGACTAGCGGGAGCCTCCTACAATGAGCAGTTCTTC. Protein product: CASSRLAGASYNEQFF.

This clonotype was seen repeatedly, ten times or more. The genes are TRBV7-9 and TRBJ2-7, with 7 bases that match TRBD1. The length of the CDR3 is 15 residues. The germline V gene encodes CDR1 SEHNR and CDR2 FQNEAQ (reference sequence). V was pared by 4 bases and J by 2 bases, with 8 bases of the junction left unmatched. CDR3 region: CASSSYRGRAYEQYF. Here the CDR3 DNA reads TGTGCCAGCAGCTCCTACAGGGGACGGGCCTACGAGCAGTACTTC.

This chain uses TRBV7-2 with TRBJ1-2; TRBD1 matches at 7 bases. V trimming: 1 base; J trimming: 4 bases; junction bases outside the gene matches: 6. CDR3 size: 15 residues. CDR1 is SGHTA and CDR2 is FQGNSA in the germline V gene. DNA for the CDR3: TGTGCCAGCAGCTTAGATGGAGGGGGCAGCTATGGCTACACCTTC. Its translation is CASSLDGGGSYGYTF.

This clonotype was observed many times. CDR3 sequence (DNA): TGTGCCAGCAGTCATCTCGGGACAGGGCAACTTTTTTACGAGCAGTACTTC. Its protein is CASSHLGTGQLFYEQYF. V is TRBV6-1 and J is TRBJ2-7; 9 bases match TRBD1. CDR3 length: 17 amino acids. The V segment lost 5 bases and the J segment 4 bases; nucleotides outside the gene matches: 15. In germline, CDR1 is MNHNS, CDR2 SASEGT.

The gene calls are TRBV28 and TRBJ1-5; no clear D. The CDR3 has 16 residues. Trimming stripped 3 bases from V and 0 bases from J, with 12 bases between. Germline values: CDR1 MDHEN, CDR2 SYDVKM. The CDR3 region has the DNA TGTGCCAGCAGTTTGGCGGACGGAGATAGCAATCAGCCCCAGCATTTT. Encoded protein: CASSLADGDSNQPQHF.

This clonotype has at least ten counts. The chain carries TRBV27 and TRBJ2-7; no clear D gene. V was clipped by 10 bases and J by 2 bases, with 18 bases between them. The CDR3 is made up of 14 amino acids. From germline, CDR1 is MNHEY and CDR2 SMNVEV (reference sequence). The CDR3 bases are TGTGCCACCGAGAGTGCGGCAGGCACCTACGAGCAGTACTTC. Protein product: CATESAAGTYEQYF.

The gene calls are TRBV28 and TRBJ2-5; D is perhaps TRBD2 (5 bases). This CDR3 has 14 residues. CDR1 MDHEN and CDR2 SYDVKM come from the germline V gene. Trimming left V 6 bases short and J 5 bases short, with 16 bases between. CDR3 sequence: CASSLDWRGETQYF. CDR3 DNA: TGTGCCAGCAGCCTCGACTGGCGAGGGGAGACCCAGTACTTC.

Here the CDR3 reads CASSFNQSPILTGELFF. The DNA for the CDR3 is TGCGCCAGCAGCTTCAACCAGAGTCCGATTCTCACCGGGGAGCTGTTTTTT. The V call is TRBV5-1, the J call TRBJ2-2; no clear D. This CDR3 has 17 residues. CDR1 is SGHRS and CDR2 is YFSETQ in the germline V gene. V lost 2 bases, J lost 4 bases, and 18 bases lay in between.

This clonotype was picked up one time. The rearrangement links TRBV4-1 to TRBJ2-5; TRBD2 agrees at 8 bases. The CDR3 length is 17 residues. Losses at the gene ends were 1 base for V and 2 bases for J; bases not matched to a gene: 9. CDR1 is MGHRA, CDR2 YSYEKL, per germline. CDR3 region: CASSQVPGGQGQETQYF. In DNA form, the CDR3 reads TGCGCCAGCAGCCAAGTTCCGGGAGGGCAGGGGCAAGAGACCCAGTACTTC.

This clonotype has only a few counts. The chain recombines TRBV24-1 with TRBJ2-7; 11 bases agree with TRBD2. Germline V lookup: CDR1 KGHDR, CDR2 SFDVKD. The CDR3 runs 17 residues. V gave up 4 bases and J gave up 8 bases; unmatched junction bases: 15. The CDR3 spells CATSDRSPTSGERKQYF. In DNA, the CDR3 is TGTGCCACCAGTGACCGATCCCCGACTAGCGGGGAGCGTAAGCAGTACTTC.